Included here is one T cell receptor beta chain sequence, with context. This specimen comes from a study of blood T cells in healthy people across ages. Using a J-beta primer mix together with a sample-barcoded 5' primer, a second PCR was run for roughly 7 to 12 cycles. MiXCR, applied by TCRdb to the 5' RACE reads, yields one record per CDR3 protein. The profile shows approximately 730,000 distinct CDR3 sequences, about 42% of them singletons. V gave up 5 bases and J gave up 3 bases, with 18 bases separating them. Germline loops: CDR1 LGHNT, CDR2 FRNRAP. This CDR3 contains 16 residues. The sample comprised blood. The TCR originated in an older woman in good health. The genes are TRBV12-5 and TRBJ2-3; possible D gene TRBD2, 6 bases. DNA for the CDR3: TGTGCTAGTGGTAACGGGCCCTCTGCGGGGACAGATACGCAGTATTTT. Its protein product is CASGNGPSAGTDTQYF.